The 30 T cell receptor beta chains given below trace back to one sample, sequenced in a study of blood T cells in healthy people across ages. Using a J-beta primer mix together with a sample-barcoded 5' primer, a second PCR was run for roughly 6 to 11 cycles. TCRdb re-called the 5' RACE reads with MiXCR, one entry per CDR3 protein. The repertoire consists of roughly 1,800,000 distinct CDR3 sequences, with less than 50% occurring once and the leading ten covering over 2%. The source material was blood. All receptors come from a woman between 40 and 55 years old in good health.

The gene calls are TRBV5-4 and TRBJ2-1; TRBD2 matches at 15 bases. CDR1 is SGHNT and CDR2 is YYREEE in the germline V gene (reference sequence). The CDR3 is 17 residues long. J lost 7 bases, V lost 0 bases, and 5 bases had no gene match. CDR3 in amino acids: CASSLAGLAGGPNEQFF. CDR3 nucleotides: TGTGCCAGCAGCTTGGCCGGACTAGCGGGGGGGCCAAATGAGCAGTTCTTC.

This clonotype was counted only a few times. V gene TRBV20-1 combines with J gene TRBJ2-5, with D perhaps TRBD1 (5 bases). Between the trimmed V and J ends, which lost 6 bases and 1 base, there was a span of 15 bases. This CDR3 comprises 14 residues. CDR1 DFQATT and CDR2 SNEGSKA come from the germline V gene (reference sequence). This CDR3 reads CSAPNRQTQETQYF. The CDR3 DNA is TGCAGTGCCCCAAATAGACAGACCCAAGAGACCCAGTACTTC.

This clonotype was seen a few times. The chain joins TRBV27 to TRBJ2-5, with D possibly matching TRBD1 (7 bases). This CDR3 has 16 amino acids. Germline V gives CDR1 MNHEY, CDR2 SMNVEV (reference sequence). Deletions cut 2 bases from V and 1 base from J, with 14 bases between. The CDR3 nucleotides are TGTGCCAGCAGTTTAAGGGGGGCAGGGGGCCAAGAGACCCAGTACTTC. This codes for CASSLRGAGGQETQYF.

In this sample, this clonotype turned up a few times. The chain recombines TRBV7-9 with TRBJ2-1; weak D call: TRBD1 (5 bases). V was shortened by 7 bases and J by 5 bases, with 18 bases between the two germline ends. This CDR3 contains 15 residues. CDR1 is SEHNR and CDR2 is FQNEAQ in the germline V gene (reference sequence). For the CDR3, the DNA is TGTGCCAGCAAATCAAGGGGCCTTATTGACAATGAGCAGTTCTTC. This sequence encodes CASKSRGLIDNEQFF.

This clonotype appeared once. The rearrangement links TRBV27 to TRBJ2-5, with D tentatively TRBD1 (6 bases). The CDR3 spans 16 residues. Trimming took off 5 bases at V and 4 bases at J, with 20 bases between the two ends. The germline V gene encodes CDR1 MNHEY and CDR2 SMNVEV (reference sequence). Here the CDR3 reads CASSPQTGTLGETQYF. The CDR3 DNA reads as TGTGCCAGCAGTCCCCAAACAGGGACCCTGGGAGAGACCCAGTACTTC.

The rearrangement links TRBV29-1 to TRBJ1-4, with D possibly being TRBD1 (5 bases). Germline loops: CDR1 SQVTM, CDR2 ANQGSEA. V was shortened by 7 bases and J by 8 bases, with 17 bases between the two germline ends. The CDR3 totals 13 residues. The CDR3 sequence: CSAAGAEEEKLFF. In DNA form, the CDR3 reads TGCAGCGCGGCCGGGGCCGAAGAAGAAAAACTGTTTTTT.

This clonotype is a singleton in its sample. The chain joins TRBV9 to TRBJ2-3; a possible D gene is TRBD2 (5 bases). From germline, CDR1 is SGDLS and CDR2 YYNGEE. This CDR3 has 15 residues. The V end lost 2 bases, the J end lost 5 bases, and 15 bases lay between the germline ends. The CDR3, as DNA: TGTGCCAGCAGCGTCTTTGATACGGGGAGAGATACGCAGTATTTT. Translating it yields CASSVFDTGRDTQYF.

This clonotype occurred a few times. The V gene is TRBV20-1, the J gene TRBJ2-7; D possibly matches TRBD1 or TRBD2 (5 bases each). The V end lost 3 bases, the J end lost 0 bases, and 9 bases lay between the germline ends. Germline-derived CDR1 and CDR2 are DFQATT and SNEGSKA (reference sequence). This CDR3 has 13 amino acids. As DNA, the CDR3 is TGCAGTGCTAGGGGGACGGACTCCTACGAGCAGTACTTC. Translated, it gives CSARGTDSYEQYF.

The chain carries TRBV3-1 and TRBJ1-2; TRBD1 agrees at 11 bases. Germline CDR1 is LGHDT and CDR2 is YNNKEL (reference sequence). CDR3 length: 17 residues. The V gene end was trimmed by 5 bases and the J gene end by 3 bases; junction bases not matched to a gene: 11. CDR3 loop: CASSRRTGGAKDYGYTF. In DNA, the CDR3 is TGTGCCAGCAGCAGACGGACAGGGGGCGCGAAGGACTATGGCTACACCTTC.

The J gene is TRBJ1-6, the V gene TRBV12-3 or TRBV12-4, with D possibly being TRBD1 (6 bases). This CDR3 region has 15 residues. Trimming took 3 bases from V and 3 from J, leaving 9 bases between them. The CDR3 DNA follows: TGTGCCAGCAGTTTCTTACAGGGCTATAATTCACCCCTCCACTTT. This codes for CASSFLQGYNSPLHF.

Only a few counts were recorded for this clonotype. This CDR3 is CASSAGQGVLSYEQYF. Written as DNA, the CDR3 is TGTGCCAGCTCAGCGGGACAGGGCGTCCTCTCCTACGAGCAGTACTTC. The chain uses TRBV18 and TRBJ2-7; 9 bases align to TRBD1. Germline V gives CDR1 KGHSH, CDR2 LQKENI. V was clipped by 5 bases and J by 0 bases; unmatched bases: 8. The CDR3 is 16 amino acids.

The genes are TRBV6-7 and TRBJ1-1, with D perhaps matching TRBD1 (6 bases). TRBV6-7 is treated as an ORF (open reading frame) with a function not yet certain. The CDR3 length is 17 residues. V lost 8 bases and J lost 0, with 22 bases in between. The CDR3 sequence is CASEYPRGASMNTEAFF. The CDR3 coding sequence is TGTGCCAGCGAATACCCCAGGGGCGCTTCGATGAACACTGAAGCTTTCTTT.

This clonotype appeared a single time. Possible read error: a much larger clone is one base away. The V call is TRBV9, the J call TRBJ2-5; possibly TRBD1 for D (6 bases). The CDR3 consists of 14 residues. Looked up from germline, CDR1 is SGDLS and CDR2 is YYNGEE. The chain's CDR3 is CASSVVGGEEAQYF. The CDR3 DNA follows: TGTGCCAGCAGCGTAGTAGGGGGAGAAGAGGCCCAGTACTTC.

J is TRBJ2-1 and V is TRBV6-6, with TRBD2 matching over 7 bases. Germline trimming cut 2 bases from V and 5 bases from J; bases unmatched to any gene: 9. In germline, CDR1 is MNHNY, CDR2 SVGAGI (reference sequence). CDR3 size: 16 residues. DNA of the CDR3: TGTGCCAGCAGTTACATGATTGCGGGGGTCGACAATGAGCAGTTCTTC. This codes for CASSYMIAGVDNEQFF.

The gene calls are TRBV25-1 and TRBJ2-5; no reliable D call. The CDR3 extends over 14 amino acids. The V and J ends lost 2 bases and 2 bases respectively, with 9 bases between them. Germline CDR1 and CDR2: MGHDK and SYGVNS. CDR3 coding DNA: TGTGCCAGCAGTGAAGGCGGAAGGCAAGAGACCCAGTACTTC. Its protein is CASSEGGRQETQYF.

The chain combines TRBV20-1 with TRBJ2-1; 7 positions match TRBD2. Losses at the gene ends were 3 bases for V and 5 bases for J; bases not matched to a gene: 7. Germline lookup yields CDR1 DFQATT and CDR2 SNEGSKA (reference sequence). The CDR3 length is 14 residues. CDR3 DNA sequence: TGCAGTGCTAGGGCTAGCGGCAAAAACAATGAGCAGTTCTTC. Its translation is CSARASGKNNEQFF.

This chain links TRBV21-1 with TRBJ2-3. TRBV21-1 is deemed a pseudogene. This CDR3 spans 14 amino acids. The DNA for the CDR3 is TGTGCCAGCTGGAGAGATTATTGCACAGATACGCAGTATTTT. Protein sequence: CASWRDYCTDTQYF.

The rearrangement joins TRBV7-9 to TRBJ2-4; 8 bases agree with TRBD2. The CDR3 is 15 residues long. After removal of 4 bases from V and 8 bases from J, the junction contained 10 bases not matched to a gene. From germline, CDR1 is SEHNR and CDR2 FQNEAQ (reference sequence). CDR3 loop: CASSSGGGLWDIQYF. In DNA, the CDR3 is TGTGCCAGCAGCTCCGGGGGGGGGCTCTGGGACATTCAGTACTTC.

The V call is TRBV4-2, the J call TRBJ2-1; weak D call: TRBD1 (6 bases). CDR1 is LGHNA and CDR2 is YNFKEQ in the germline V gene. Trimming pared 1 base from V and 10 bases from J, leaving 14 bases between. This CDR3 has 14 amino acids. This CDR3 is CASSQGGPSEEQFF. CDR3 sequence (DNA): TGTGCCAGCAGCCAAGGGGGGCCCTCAGAAGAGCAGTTCTTC.

The V call is TRBV27, the J call TRBJ2-3; D possibly corresponds to TRBD1 (6 bases). The CDR3 runs 17 residues. From germline, CDR1 is MNHEY and CDR2 SMNVEV (reference sequence). Trimming shortened V by 7 bases and J by 2 bases, and 22 bases separated the two germline ends. CDR3: CASIPSPGQGLTDTQYF. DNA for the CDR3: TGTGCCAGCATCCCCTCTCCGGGACAAGGACTCACAGATACGCAGTATTTT.

The chain combines TRBV11-2 with TRBJ1-1, with 7 bases that match TRBD1. With V trimmed by 0 bases and J by 7 bases, 5 bases remained unmatched. Germline CDR1 and CDR2: SGHAT and FQNNGV. This CDR3 has 14 amino acids. The CDR3 coding sequence is TGTGCCAGCAGCTTAGATCCCAGGGGGAATGAAGCTTTCTTT. This gives the protein CASSLDPRGNEAFF.

V gene TRBV12-3 or TRBV12-4 combines with J gene TRBJ2-1; TRBD1 might be the D (6 bases). The CDR3 consists of 16 residues. The V end lost 6 bases, the J end lost 6 bases, and 21 bases lay between the germline ends. CDR3 sequence reads: CASRPAGQRGSNEQFF. For the CDR3, the DNA is TGTGCCAGCAGACCGGCCGGACAGAGAGGTTCCAATGAGCAGTTCTTC.

The V gene is TRBV20-1, the J gene TRBJ1-4; no clear D gene. The CDR3 consists of 15 residues. With 0 bases removed from V and 5 bases from J, the gap between germline ends came to 13 bases. Germline V gene lookup returns CDR1 DFQATT and CDR2 SNEGSKA (reference sequence). Written as DNA, the CDR3 is TGCAGTGCTAGAGATGGAAGAACTAGGAATGAAAAACTGTTTTTT. It encodes CSARDGRTRNEKLFF.

This clonotype was seen only once. This chain connects TRBV5-6 to TRBJ2-1; TRBD2 is a possible D gene (5 bases). V was clipped by 1 base and J by 7 bases, with 18 bases between them. This CDR3 has 16 residues. Germline V gene lookup returns CDR1 SGHDT and CDR2 YYEEEE. The CDR3 bases are TGTGCCAGCAGCTTGTGGACTGGGCCGCAACGGAATGAGCAGTTCTTC. Its protein product is CASSLWTGPQRNEQFF.

This sequence joins TRBV7-8 and TRBJ2-1; maybe TRBD1 (6 bases). This CDR3 has 16 amino acids. CDR1 is SGHVS, CDR2 FQNEAQ, per germline. The V gene lost 5 bases and the J gene lost 9 bases, with 23 bases spanning the gap. This CDR3 is CASSPRRKVGGSEQFF. CDR3 nucleotides: TGTGCCAGCAGCCCCCGTCGGAAGGTAGGGGGAAGTGAGCAGTTCTTC.

A note on this clonotype: Sequence at one end of the junction differs from germline and may be a read error. This rearrangement joins TRBV20-1 to TRBJ2-1; 10 nucleotides agree with TRBD2. There are 16 residues in the CDR3. CDR1 and CDR2 (germline): DFQATT, SNEGSKA (reference sequence). CDR3 sequence (DNA): TGCAGTGCTAGAGCCCCAGCGGGGGGGCCTCGCAATGAGCGGTTCTTC. It encodes CSARAPAGGPRNERFF.

The gene calls are TRBV7-6 and TRBJ2-5; 11 bases align to TRBD2. Germline values: CDR1 SGHVS, CDR2 FNYEAQ. The CDR3 extends over 13 amino acids. The V and J ends lost 4 bases and 11 bases, in that order; junction bases with no gene match: 6. The DNA of the CDR3 is TGTGCCAGCAGCTCTATAGCGGGGGGGGTGCAGTACTTC. It yields the protein CASSSIAGGVQYF.

CDR3 DNA sequence: TGTGCCAGCAGTTACTTGGGACTAGCGGGGGCGTGGGCCAATGAGCAGTTCTTC. Its translation is CASSYLGLAGAWANEQFF. V gene TRBV6-2 or TRBV6-3 combines with J gene TRBJ2-1; 14 bases are a match to TRBD2. Germline CDR1 MNHEY, CDR2 SVGEGT. The J segment lost 6 bases and the V segment lost 1 base, leaving 8 bases of the junction unmatched. The CDR3 runs to 18 residues.

This clonotype was seen a few times. This chain connects TRBV20-1 to TRBJ1-2, with D perhaps TRBD1 (5 bases). Looked up from germline, CDR1 is DFQATT and CDR2 is SNEGSKA (reference sequence). This CDR3 has 11 amino acids. The V end was cut by 5 bases, the J end by 8 bases, with 12 bases between. The CDR3 spells CSARDLGGYTF. DNA of the CDR3: TGCAGTGCTCGGGACCTTGGGGGCTACACCTTC.

This clonotype was detected only a few times. The chain is built from TRBV6-2 or TRBV6-3 and TRBJ2-7; 8 bases map to TRBD2. V lost 5 bases to trimming and J lost 4 bases; unmatched junction nucleotides: 7. This CDR3 is 14 amino acids long. The germline gives CDR1 MNHEY, CDR2 SVGEGT. The CDR3 loop reads CASSTPGLEYEQYF. CDR3 sequence (DNA): TGTGCCAGCAGTACCCCGGGACTAGAGTACGAGCAGTACTTC.